This T cell receptor beta chain was recovered during a study of shared clonotypes between healthy human individuals. CDR1 is MNHNY, CDR2 SVGAGI, per germline (reference sequence). This CDR3 is built from 13 residues. V was shortened by 2 bases and J by 3 bases, with 7 bases between the two germline ends. Naive CD8 cells were CD45RO-negative, positively selected for CCR7, excluding terminally differentiated effector memory CD45RA+ cells. Libraries were prepared by immunoSEQ multiplex PCR; TCRdb keeps only in-frame clonotypes and omits some of them. Of roughly 2.1 million clones listed, approximately 94% were seen once; the top ten hold 1.5% to 2%.

The rearrangement joins TRBV6-6 to TRBJ1-2; D is uncertain. This TCR was recovered from a man younger than 30 in good health. Some clones in this sample may be carry-over from other donors' samples. Material for sequencing was naive CD8+ T cells from PBMCs. In DNA form, the CDR3 reads TGTGCCAGCAGTTACGTGCGGGACTATGGCTACACCTTC. It specifies CASSYVRDYGYTF.